The table lists the clone carrying this T cell receptor beta chain with a count of one. Its target is unknown. Germline CDR1 reads MDHEN; CDR2 reads SYDVKM. V lost 6 bases to trimming and J lost 7 bases; unmatched junction nucleotides: 16. The CDR3 contains 16 residues. The data were produced by immunoSEQ multiplex PCR, yet TCRdb's version contains in-frame clones alone and is incomplete. The data show about 73,000 clones, about 90% seen once. The data derive from a study of cytomegalovirus exposure and HLA in healthy donors. Background on the study: The platform used for the 120 or so validation repertoires matched that of the approximately 640 first-cohort repertoires, a later analysis reported. General study points: The study put some 160 TCR beta chains on its list as cytomegalovirus-associated. A subsequent analysis found that TCR clusters from the first cohort also tended to co-occur in the 90 to 150 validation repertoires, with 90% to 95% of cluster scores above 0. In vitro work confirmed that a few CMV-associated chains recognize CMV antigens.

The V and J genes are TRBV28 and TRBJ2-5, with 8 bases aligning to TRBD2. The TCR was taken from a woman aged 18 to 35 in good health and CMV-seropositive. Input material: PBMCs. CDR3 sequence reads: CASSLHPGLGVVTQYF. As DNA, the CDR3 is TGTGCCAGCAGCCTACATCCGGGACTAGGAGTTGTGACCCAGTACTTC.